These T cell receptor beta chains were read from a single sample in a study of brain metastases from non-small cell lung cancer. Repertoires were generated with immunoSEQ multiplex PCR, while TCRdb's copy carries only in-frame clones and drops some. The sample has over 1,000 clones; about four fifths are singletons. Material: tissue from a brain metastasis. These receptors were obtained from a donor aged 40 or over with non-small cell lung cancer. Both conserved end residues are part of each CDR3. The order of the fields is V gene, D gene, clone size, J gene, CDR3 DNA, CDR3 protein. D genes are given only for firm matches. Only part of the rows carry a size: once, few, many, or a class if the clone is expanded.

v_call: TRBV13
d_call: -
clone_size: -
j_call: TRBJ2-2
cdr3_nt: TGTGCCAGCAGCTTAGGAGACGGACGGAACACCGGGGAGCTGTTTTTT
cdr3_aa: CASSLGDGRNTGELFF

v_call: TRBV9
d_call: TRBD2
clone_size: -
j_call: TRBJ2-3
cdr3_nt: TGTGCCAGCAGCTCTAGCGGGGGGGGTAGCACAGATACGCAGTATTTT
cdr3_aa: CASSSSGGGSTDTQYF

v_call: TRBV5-1
d_call: -
clone_size: -
j_call: TRBJ1-1
cdr3_nt: TGCGCCAGCAGCTTGGCCGTCCCGAACACTGAAGCTTTCTTT
cdr3_aa: CASSLAVPNTEAFF

v_call: TRBV27
d_call: TRBD1
clone_size: few
j_call: TRBJ1-1
cdr3_nt: TGTGCCACTAGACAGGGGGCAACTGAAGCTTTCTTT
cdr3_aa: CATRQGATEAFF

v_call: TRBV5-6
d_call: -
clone_size: -
j_call: TRBJ1-5
cdr3_nt: TGTGCCAGCAGCTTGGGACACTCTTATCAGCCCCAGCATTTT
cdr3_aa: CASSLGHSYQPQHF

v_call: TRBV6-2/TRBV6-3
d_call: TRBD1
clone_size: -
j_call: TRBJ2-1
cdr3_nt: TGTGCCAGCAGTTACAGGGACAGGGGAGGCAATGAGCAGTTCTTC
cdr3_aa: CASSYRDRGGNEQFF

v_call: TRBV19
d_call: -
clone_size: -
j_call: TRBJ1-1
cdr3_nt: TGTGCCAGTAGGTCACGGACAGAAGCTTTCTTT
cdr3_aa: CASRSRTEAFF

v_call: TRBV7-6
d_call: -
clone_size: -
j_call: TRBJ2-3
cdr3_nt: TGTGCCAACAGCTTAGCCACGCATTCAGGGGATACGCAGTATTTT
cdr3_aa: CANSLATHSGDTQYF

v_call: TRBV2
d_call: -
clone_size: -
j_call: TRBJ1-2
cdr3_nt: TGTGCCAGCAGCAGTGGGGACATGGCCGAGACAGCTAACTATGGCTACACCTTC
cdr3_aa: CASSSGDMAETANYGYTF

v_call: TRBV28
d_call: -
clone_size: -
j_call: TRBJ1-4
cdr3_nt: TGTGCCAGCAGTGGACAGACCGTAAAAGAAAAACTGTTTTTT
cdr3_aa: CASSGQTVKEKLFF

v_call: TRBV28
d_call: -
clone_size: -
j_call: TRBJ1-4
cdr3_nt: TGTGCCAGCAGTCCTGCCCAGGGGAAGACTAATGAAAAACTGTTTTTT
cdr3_aa: CASSPAQGKTNEKLFF

v_call: TRBV30
d_call: -
clone_size: few
j_call: TRBJ1-1
cdr3_nt: TGTGCCTGGAATTGGCAGATGAACACTGAAGCTTTCTTT
cdr3_aa: CAWNWQMNTEAFF

v_call: TRBV28
d_call: -
clone_size: few
j_call: TRBJ1-2
cdr3_nt: TGTGCCAGCGGAAAAAACAGGTTTAGGATCCCATACGATGGCTACACCTTC
cdr3_aa: CASGKNRFRIPYDGYTF

v_call: TRBV3-1/TRBV3-2
d_call: TRBD2
clone_size: -
j_call: TRBJ2-5
cdr3_nt: TGTGCCAGCAGCCAATCCGGGACTAGTGGGACCCAGTACTTC
cdr3_aa: CASSQSGTSGTQYF

v_call: TRBV18
d_call: -
clone_size: -
j_call: TRBJ1-3
cdr3_nt: TGTGCCAGCTCACCGTCGACAGAGACCTCTGGAAACACCATATATTTT
cdr3_aa: CASSPSTETSGNTIYF

v_call: TRBV3-1/TRBV3-2
d_call: -
clone_size: once
j_call: TRBJ2-7
cdr3_nt: TGTGCCAGCAGAGGGGCCCCCGGCCACGAGCAGTACTTC
cdr3_aa: CASRGAPGHEQYF

v_call: TRBV24-1
d_call: -
clone_size: -
j_call: TRBJ2-3
cdr3_nt: TGTGCCACCAGTGATTCCTACGAGGATACGCAGTATTTT
cdr3_aa: CATSDSYEDTQYF

v_call: TRBV29-1
d_call: TRBD1
clone_size: -
j_call: TRBJ1-2
cdr3_nt: TGCAACGTTACCGGGACAGGGGGCAGCTATGGCTACACCTTC
cdr3_aa: CNVTGTGGSYGYTF

v_call: TRBV30
d_call: -
clone_size: -
j_call: TRBJ1-5
cdr3_nt: TGTGCCTGGGACACCTATCGAGGGAGCAATCAGCCCCAGCATTTT
cdr3_aa: CAWDTYRGSNQPQHF

v_call: TRBV10-3
d_call: -
clone_size: -
j_call: TRBJ1-1
cdr3_nt: TGTGCCATCAGTGAGGTTGGGAACACTGAAGCTTTCTTT
cdr3_aa: CAISEVGNTEAFF

v_call: TRBV28
d_call: -
clone_size: -
j_call: TRBJ1-3
cdr3_nt: TGTGCCAGCAGTCCCCCCGGGGGTTGGGGAAACACCATATATTTT
cdr3_aa: CASSPPGGWGNTIYF

v_call: TRBV28
d_call: TRBD1
clone_size: -
j_call: TRBJ1-1
cdr3_nt: TGTGCCAGTAAGACAGGGGTCACCACTGAAGCTTTCTTT
cdr3_aa: CASKTGVTTEAFF

v_call: TRBV9
d_call: -
clone_size: -
j_call: TRBJ1-3
cdr3_nt: TGTGCCAGCAGCGTAGGGGGGACTTCTGGAAACACCATATATTTT
cdr3_aa: CASSVGGTSGNTIYF

v_call: TRBV9
d_call: -
clone_size: -
j_call: TRBJ1-2
cdr3_nt: -
cdr3_aa: CASSVGEGIPGNTF

v_call: TRBV24-1
d_call: TRBD1
clone_size: -
j_call: TRBJ2-3
cdr3_nt: TGTGCCACCGAGGGACAGACGACAGATACGCAGTATTTT
cdr3_aa: CATEGQTTDTQYF

v_call: TRBV4-1
d_call: -
clone_size: -
j_call: TRBJ2-1
cdr3_nt: TGCGCCAGCAGCCCCGAAGGATCCTATGAGCAGTTCTTC
cdr3_aa: CASSPEGSYEQFF

v_call: TRBV7-9
d_call: TRBD1
clone_size: -
j_call: TRBJ1-2
cdr3_nt: TGTGCCAGCAGCCACCCCAGGGGGCGGGAGGGCTACACCTTC
cdr3_aa: CASSHPRGREGYTF

v_call: TRBV27
d_call: -
clone_size: -
j_call: TRBJ1-6
cdr3_nt: TGTGCCAGCAGTTTCGACCCTCTTGGGTCACCCCTCCACTTT
cdr3_aa: CASSFDPLGSPLHF

v_call: TRBV29-1
d_call: TRBD1
clone_size: -
j_call: TRBJ1-2
cdr3_nt: TGCAGCGTCCCAGGGGGCCCTGGCTACACCTTC
cdr3_aa: CSVPGGPGYTF

v_call: TRBV9
d_call: TRBD1
clone_size: -
j_call: TRBJ1-4
cdr3_nt: TGTGCCAGCAGCTACAGGGGTGAAAAACTGTTTTTT
cdr3_aa: CASSYRGEKLFF

v_call: TRBV9
d_call: -
clone_size: -
j_call: TRBJ1-6
cdr3_nt: TGTGCCAGCAGCGTCGGGACCTTAAATTCACCCCTCCACTTT
cdr3_aa: CASSVGTLNSPLHF

v_call: TRBV15
d_call: -
clone_size: few
j_call: TRBJ2-1
cdr3_nt: TGTGCCACCAGCAGAGGAGTACAGGACAGACCTAGGGATGAGCAGTTCTTC
cdr3_aa: CATSRGVQDRPRDEQFF

v_call: TRBV27
d_call: -
clone_size: -
j_call: TRBJ2-4
cdr3_nt: TGTGCCAGCCCTACGTTAGCCAAAAACATTCAGTACTTC
cdr3_aa: CASPTLAKNIQYF

v_call: TRBV2
d_call: TRBD1
clone_size: -
j_call: TRBJ1-2
cdr3_nt: TGTGCCAGCGGGAGTGACAGGGTTCACTATGGCTACACCTTC
cdr3_aa: CASGSDRVHYGYTF

v_call: TRBV5-4
d_call: -
clone_size: -
j_call: TRBJ2-7
cdr3_nt: TGTGCCAGCAGCTTGGACAGGAACGAGCAGTACTTC
cdr3_aa: CASSLDRNEQYF

v_call: TRBV10-1
d_call: TRBD1
clone_size: -
j_call: TRBJ2-7
cdr3_nt: TGCGCCAGCTCAACCGGGACAGGGGGCTGCGAGCAGTACTTC
cdr3_aa: CASSTGTGGCEQYF

v_call: TRBV10-1
d_call: -
clone_size: -
j_call: TRBJ1-2
cdr3_nt: TGCGCCAGCAGTGAGAATTCTAACTATGGCTACACCTTC
cdr3_aa: CASSENSNYGYTF